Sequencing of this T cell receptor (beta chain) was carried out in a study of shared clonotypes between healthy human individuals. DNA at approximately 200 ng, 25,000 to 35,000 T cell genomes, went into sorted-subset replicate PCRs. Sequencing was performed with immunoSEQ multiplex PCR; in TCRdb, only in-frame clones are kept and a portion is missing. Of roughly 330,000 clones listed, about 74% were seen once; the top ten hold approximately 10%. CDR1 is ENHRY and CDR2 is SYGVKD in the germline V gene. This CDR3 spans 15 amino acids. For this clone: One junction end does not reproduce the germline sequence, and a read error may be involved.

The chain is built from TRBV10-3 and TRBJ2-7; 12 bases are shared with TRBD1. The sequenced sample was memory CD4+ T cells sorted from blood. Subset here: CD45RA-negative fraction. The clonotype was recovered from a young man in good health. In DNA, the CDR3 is TGTGCCATCAGTACCGGGACAGGGGGCTCGAGCGAGCAGCACTTC. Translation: CAISTGTGGSSEQHF.